This T cell receptor (beta chain) was sequenced for a study of cytomegalovirus exposure and HLA in healthy donors. Study background: Unique TCRs numbering around 85 million, obtained from HLA-typed donors, made up an early data release. Whole-study findings and limits: The presence/absence work took it that sequencing depth was about the same across donors.

Points on this clone: The antigen remains unidentified. At one boundary the junction diverges from the germline segment, which might be a read error.

Germline V CDR1 and CDR2: SSHAT, FNYEAQ (reference sequence). CDR3 size: 15 residues. Primers: 60 Vbeta forward and 13 Jbeta reverse. Measured with immunoSEQ multiplex PCR; TCRdb has only the in-frame clones, and not every one. Of some 160,000 clones in the sample, about 82% were seen once. Source material: PBMCs. The clonotype comes from a woman in her thirties or forties in good health and CMV-seropositive. J is TRBJ2-7 and V is TRBV7-7; 8 bases fit TRBD1. CDR3 loop: CASSLETGEAYEQYF. DNA of the CDR3: TGTGCTAGCAGCTTAGAGACAGGGGAGGCCTACGAGCAGTACTTC.